Shown below are 17 T cell receptor beta chains from a single sample sequenced in a study of blood T cell repertoires in COVID-19. This table comes from immunoSEQ multiplex PCR, and its TCRdb copy is limited to in-frame clones, with some not included. The table lists 100,000 to 130,000 clones, about four fifths of them singletons. Sample: peripheral blood. The receptors shown here come from a woman in her 70s with acute or convalescent COVID-19.

J is TRBJ1-6 and V is TRBV3-1 (or the pseudogene TRBV3-2); D gene uncertain. This CDR3 is 13 amino acids long. CDR1 and CDR2 from the germline V gene are LGHDT and YNNKEL (reference sequence). V was clipped by 4 bases and J by 5 bases, with 6 bases between them. The CDR3 loop reads CASSLQDNSPLHF. CDR3 in DNA: TGTGCCAGCAGCCTACAAGATAATTCACCCCTCCACTTT.

The sample holds one count of this clone. This chain connects TRBV19 to TRBJ2-7; D is unclear. Looked up from germline, CDR1 is LNHDA and CDR2 is SQIVND (reference sequence). The CDR3 length is 15 residues. V dropped 3 bases and J dropped 2 bases, with 14 bases sitting between them. CDR3 residues: CASSISGVSTYEQYF. In DNA form, the CDR3 reads TGTGCCAGTAGTATTTCTGGAGTCTCGACCTACGAGCAGTACTTC.

This clone was counted once. The rearrangement joins TRBV29-1 to TRBJ1-2; D unclear. Germline lookup yields CDR1 SQVTM and CDR2 ANQGSEA. The CDR3 has 13 residues. Trimming removed 4 bases from V and 0 bases from J, with 9 bases in between. CDR3 bases: TGCAGCGTTGTGGAGGGAGCTAACTATGGCTACACCTTC. Amino acid sequence: CSVVEGANYGYTF.

This chain connects TRBV6-5 to TRBJ1-2; D is possibly TRBD1 (5 bases). V lost 5 bases, J lost 4 bases, and 14 bases lay in between. The CDR3 loop spans 14 amino acids. The germline CDR1 and CDR2 sequences are MNHEY and SVGAGI. The CDR3, as DNA: TGTGCCAGCAGTCCTCAGGGTGCGGTCTATGGCTACACCTTC. Encoded protein: CASSPQGAVYGYTF.

This sequence joins TRBV27 and TRBJ1-5; 7 nucleotides line up with TRBD1. V lost 5 bases to trimming and J lost 1 base; unmatched junction nucleotides: 5. CDR1 is MNHEY and CDR2 is SMNVEV in the germline V gene (reference sequence). CDR3 length: 15 amino acids. The CDR3 DNA reads TGTGCCAGCAGTACCGTCAGGGGGAGCAATCAGCCCCAGCATTTT. Translating it yields CASSTVRGSNQPQHF.

The gene calls are TRBV12-5 and TRBJ1-1, with a possible D match to TRBD1 (5 bases). Germline CDR1 and CDR2: LGHNT and FRNRAP. The CDR3 runs to 12 residues. The V end lost 2 bases, the J end lost 11 bases, and 12 bases lay between the germline ends. The CDR3 spells CASGLWGGDAFF. Written as DNA, the CDR3 is TGTGCTAGTGGTTTGTGGGGAGGGGATGCTTTCTTT.

The J gene is TRBJ1-3, the V gene TRBV18; D call uncertain. The germline V and J ends were trimmed by 5 bases and 0 bases, with 11 bases remaining between them. CDR3 length: 15 residues. Per germline, CDR1 KGHSH and CDR2 LQKENI. The CDR3 nucleotides read TGTGCCAGCTCATCCCGGCAGGTCTCTGGAAACACCATATATTTT. Translated: CASSSRQVSGNTIYF.

The rearrangement joins TRBV29-1 to TRBJ2-6, with TRBD1 as a possible D gene (6 bases). The CDR3 totals 14 residues. From germline, CDR1 is SQVTM and CDR2 ANQGSEA. The V and J ends lost 5 bases and 2 bases respectively, with 10 bases between them. The CDR3 loop reads CSVSQGTGANVLTF. The CDR3 DNA reads TGCAGCGTTTCCCAGGGGACTGGGGCCAACGTCCTGACTTTC.

The rearrangement uses TRBV19 and TRBJ2-3, with 9 bases fitting TRBD2. The V gene end was trimmed by 6 bases and the J gene end by 2 bases; junction bases not matched to a gene: 6. CDR3 length: 15 amino acids. Germline CDR1 LNHDA, CDR2 SQIVND (reference sequence). The CDR3 nucleotides read TGTGCCAGTAGCCCCTGGACTAGCGCCACAGATACGCAGTATTTT. This encodes CASSPWTSATDTQYF.

This chain connects TRBV6-6 to TRBJ1-2, with D possibly TRBD1 on 5 matching bases. The CDR3 totals 15 residues. Germline V gene lookup returns CDR1 MNHNY and CDR2 SVGAGI (reference sequence). V was cut by 8 bases and J by 4 bases, with 20 bases left in between. The CDR3, as DNA: TGTGCCAGCCGCACGGAGGAGTCGGGGGGCTATGGCTACACCTTC. Protein sequence: CASRTEESGGYGYTF.

The genes are TRBV4-1 and TRBJ2-1; 13 bases fit TRBD2. The V gene's germline CDR1 is MGHRA and CDR2 YSYEKL. With V trimmed by 4 bases and J by 7 bases, 7 bases remained unmatched. This CDR3 contains 16 residues. CDR3 DNA sequence: TGCGCCAGCAGCCCATCACTAGCGGGAGGGGGAAATGAGCAGTTCTTC. This gives the protein CASSPSLAGGGNEQFF.

The table lists this clone with a few counts. CDR3 DNA sequence: TGTGCCAGCAGGGCAGGGGATAATCAGCCCCAGCATTTT. Residues: CASRAGDNQPQHF. The rearrangement uses TRBV28 and TRBJ1-5; TRBD1 is a possible D gene (6 bases). Germline CDR1 is MDHEN and CDR2 is SYDVKM. This CDR3 is 13 amino acids long. V was pared by 6 bases and J by 4 bases, with 10 bases between.

This clone was counted only a few times. The rearrangement uses TRBV14 and TRBJ2-3; the D gene is possibly TRBD1 (5 bases). The length of the CDR3 is 18 residues. Looked up from germline, CDR1 is SGHDN and CDR2 is FVKESK. V was cut by 0 bases and J by 1 base, with 17 bases left in between. CDR3 nucleotides: TGTGCCAGCAGCCAAGAGCCCCGAGCTGGGGCCGGCACAGATACGCAGTATTTT. This codes for CASSQEPRAGAGTDTQYF.

This chain uses TRBV30 with TRBJ1-5; TRBD1 is a possible D gene (6 bases). Germline V gene sequence: CDR1 GTSNPN, CDR2 SVGIG (reference sequence). Trimming removed 0 bases at V and 4 bases at J, with 10 bases between. The CDR3 spans 14 residues. CDR3 DNA: TGTGCCTGGAGTGTTACAGGGTCAAATCAGCCCCAGCATTTT. Protein: CAWSVTGSNQPQHF.

The chain uses TRBV6-5 and TRBJ1-2, with a weak D call TRBD1 (5 bases). Germline V gives CDR1 MNHEY, CDR2 SVGAGI. This CDR3 has 12 amino acids. V gave up 5 bases and J gave up 8 bases, with 12 bases separating them. CDR3 region: CASSQTWGGYTF. The DNA of the CDR3 is TGTGCCAGCAGTCAGACGTGGGGCGGCTACACCTTC.

The chain combines TRBV3-1 (or the pseudogene TRBV3-2) with TRBJ1-1, with a possible D match to TRBD1 (6 bases). This CDR3 is 12 amino acids long. Trimming left V 3 bases short and J 6 bases short, with 8 bases between. Germline CDR1 reads LGHDT; CDR2 reads YNNKEL (reference sequence). DNA of the CDR3: TGTGCCAGCAGCCAGCCAGGGGCTGAAGCTTTCTTT. It is translated as CASSQPGAEAFF.

The rearrangement uses TRBV27 and TRBJ2-3, with 7 bases matching TRBD2. CDR1 is MNHEY and CDR2 is SMNVEV in the germline V gene (reference sequence). Germline trimming cut 6 bases from V and 3 bases from J; bases unmatched to any gene: 12. The CDR3 sequence is 16 residues long. DNA of the CDR3: TGTGCCAGCAGCCGATTAGTGGGACTACGGACAGATACGCAGTATTTT. Translating gives CASSRLVGLRTDTQYF.